This TCR beta chain appears in the sequencing data of a study of T cells expressing NK-cell markers. Whole-study context: Investigators obtained TCR beta repertoires from sorted CD3+CD56+NKG2C+, CD3+CD56+NKG2C- and CD3+CD56-NKG2C+ T cells.

Concerning this clonotype: Antigen specificity is unknown.

Study-wide results and limits: Topping the CD3+CD56-NKG2C+ fraction as well were these clonotypes, in a few donors. Of the CD8+ T cell pool in several donors, roughly 1.0-7.5% was accounted for by dominant NKG2C+ clonotypes.

CDR3 size: 16 residues. Germline V gives CDR1 MNHEY, CDR2 SMNVEV (reference sequence). What made the TCR beta cDNA was 5'RACE template switching with UMIs. After re-calling the 5' RACE reads, TCRdb lists one entry per CDR3 protein, DNA absent. This repertoire comprises about 150,000 distinct CDR3 sequences; its ten largest clones make up around 37%. J is TRBJ2-3 and V is TRBV27; no DNA is available, so the TRBD2 call from TCRdb remains unchecked. The sample comprised blood T cells: a sorted CD56 or NKG2C T cell subset, CD4+ or CD8+ T cells, or bulk PBMC T cells (not recorded which). The sequence was obtained from a woman aged 50 to 60 in good health. CDR3 amino acids: CATSLTPSGGTDTQYF.